This passage covers 8 T cell receptor beta chains from one sample sequenced in a study of regulatory T cells. These receptors are not linked to any known antigen. The study, taken as a whole, reports: Hydrophobic residues at CDR3 positions 6 and 7 were enriched in conventional CD4+ T cells of CD3G-deficient patients.

Amplification used 52 TRBV primers and 13 TRBJ primers. The assay was immunoSEQ multiplex PCR, and TCRdb's table has in-frame clones only and misses some. The sample carries under 45,000 clones, about 89% recorded once. Sequencing was done on a sample of conventional CD4+ T cells sorted from blood. These TCRs come from a person aged 18-29 years with CD3G deficiency.

Remarks on this clone: The sample has other DNA sequences that encode this CDR3 too. This chain links TRBV6-1 with TRBJ1-5; TRBD1 is a possible D gene (5 bases). There are 12 residues in the CDR3. The V end was cut by 4 bases, the J end by 4 bases, with 5 bases between. Germline V CDR1 and CDR2: MNHNS, SASEGT. This chain's CDR3 is CASSAGNQPQHF. For the CDR3, the DNA is TGTGCCAGCAGTGCAGGGAATCAGCCCCAGCATTTT.

The chain links TRBV6-6 to TRBJ2-7; 11 nucleotides align to TRBD2. Germline CDR1 and CDR2: MNHNY and SVGAGI (reference sequence). Germline trimming cut 5 bases from V and 9 bases from J; bases unmatched to any gene: 9. The length of the CDR3 is 14 residues. CDR3 bases: TGTGCCAGCAGTGACGAAGGACTAGCGGGTGTGCAGTACTTC. This codes for CASSDEGLAGVQYF.

The V call is TRBV6-1, the J call TRBJ2-3, with a tentative D call TRBD1 (6 bases). Trimming stripped 2 bases from V and 6 bases from J, with 12 bases between. This CDR3 spans 14 amino acids. Germline CDR1 MNHNS, CDR2 SASEGT. The CDR3 spells CASSEQKGVDTQYF. CDR3 nucleotides: TGTGCCAGCAGTGAACAGAAGGGGGTGGATACGCAGTATTTT.

V is TRBV7-9 and J is TRBJ2-5, with 12 bases that match TRBD2. V gave up 4 bases and J gave up 2 bases; unmatched junction bases: 2. Germline V gene sequence: CDR1 SEHNR, CDR2 FQNEAQ (reference sequence). The CDR3 spans 15 residues. CDR3 nucleotide sequence: TGTGCCAGCAGCTCAGGACTAGCGGGACAAGAGACCCAGTACTTC. Translating it yields CASSSGLAGQETQYF.

The genes are TRBV6-1 and TRBJ1-1; a possible D gene is TRBD1 (6 bases). V was pared by 5 bases and J by 1 base, with 11 bases between. CDR1 and CDR2 from the germline V gene are MNHNS and SASEGT. The CDR3 spans 14 residues. The CDR3 DNA follows: TGTGCCAGCAGTCTTATAGGGGGGAACACTGAAGCTTTCTTT. It codes for CASSLIGGNTEAFF.

The chain joins TRBV5-1 to TRBJ2-3; a weak D match, TRBD1 (6 bases). The CDR3 contains 16 residues. Germline-derived CDR1 and CDR2 are SGHRS and YFSETQ. Trimming cost V 0 bases and J 5 bases, with 16 bases left between them. This chain's CDR3 is CASSLGLSGVGDTQYF. The CDR3 nucleotides read TGCGCCAGCAGCTTGGGTCTCTCAGGGGTGGGAGATACGCAGTATTTT.

The chain has TRBV6-5 and TRBJ2-7, with TRBD1 matching over 9 bases. There are 15 residues in the CDR3. The germline gives CDR1 MNHEY, CDR2 SVGAGI. Germline trimming cut 6 bases from V and 0 bases from J; bases unmatched to any gene: 6. CDR3: CASSPGQGISYEQYF. The CDR3 DNA reads as TGTGCCAGCAGCCCGGGACAGGGAATCTCCTACGAGCAGTACTTC.

The CDR3 DNA sequence: TGTGCCAGTAAACCGAAATGGGCGCGGGGCTACACCTTC. It is translated as CASKPKWARGYTF. J is TRBJ1-2 and V is TRBV19; D is unclear. The CDR3 extends over 13 amino acids. Trimming left V 7 bases short and J 8 bases short, with 17 bases between. Germline V gene sequence: CDR1 LNHDA, CDR2 SQIVND (reference sequence).